A selection of T cell receptor beta chains follows, all from one sample in a study of blood T cell repertoires in COVID-19. Assay: immunoSEQ multiplex PCR; the TCRdb copy retains only in-frame clones and omits some. The sample contains under 400,000 clones, roughly 86% of which appear only once. Material for sequencing was peripheral blood. The receptors shown here come from a woman in her 30s with COVID-19, enrolled during active disease. Both conserved end residues are part of each CDR3. Each record gives: J gene, clone size, V gene, D gene, CDR3 DNA, CDR3 protein. The D gene is left open where the match is weak. Size is omitted from some rows. Given values are once, few, many or a class for expanded clones.

TRBJ1-3,NA,TRBV5-4,TRBD1,TGTGCCAGCAGCCGGACAGGGGACTCTGGAAACACCATATATTTT,CASSRTGDSGNTIYF
TRBJ2-5,NA,TRBV20-1,TRBD2,TGCAGTGCCCTAGCGGAAGAGACCCAGTACTTC,CSALAEETQYF
TRBJ1-1,NA,TRBV29-1,NA,TGCAGCGTTGAGGAGACAGGGAACACTGAAGCTTTCTTT,CSVEETGNTEAFF
TRBJ2-1,NA,TRBV4-2,NA,TGTGCCATCGCACCGGCGGGGCAGTCGGAAAATGAGCAGTTCTTC,CAIAPAGQSENEQFF
TRBJ2-7,NA,TRBV7-8,TRBD1,TGTGCCAGCAGCACCCGGACAGGGAGTGACGAGCAGTACTTC,CASSTRTGSDEQYF
TRBJ2-1,few,TRBV6-2/TRBV6-3,TRBD2,TGTGCCAGCAGTGACCATAGCGGGAGACGTTACAATGAGCAGTTCTTC,CASSDHSGRRYNEQFF
TRBJ1-6,NA,TRBV6-1,NA,TGTGCCAGCAGGGAAGGGGGAGTTTCACCCCTCCACTTT,CASREGGVSPLHF
TRBJ2-1,NA,TRBV6-5,TRBD1,TGTGCCAGCTGGGGGACAGATACTAACAATGAGCAGTTCTTC,CASWGTDTNNEQFF
TRBJ2-3,NA,TRBV24-1,TRBD2,TGTGCCACCAGTGAGGGGACTAGCTTGGAAGATACGCAGTATTTT,CATSEGTSLEDTQYF
TRBJ1-4,many,TRBV5-5,TRBD1,TGTGCCAGCAGCCCCGGACAGGGGGATAATGAAAAACTGTTTTTT,CASSPGQGDNEKLFF
TRBJ1-2,NA,TRBV10-1,NA,TGCGCCAGTCTATACCCGGGACGGAGGGCTCTTTATGGCTACACCTTC,CASLYPGRRALYGYTF
TRBJ2-2,NA,TRBV24-1,TRBD1,TGTGCCACCAGTGATAACGGACAGGTTGGGACCGGGGAGCTGTTTTTT,CATSDNGQVGTGELFF
TRBJ2-3,NA,TRBV7-9,TRBD2,TGTGCCAGCAGCTCACCTCGGAGGACTAGCGGCACAGATACGCAGTATTTT,CASSSPRRTSGTDTQYF
TRBJ2-7,once,TRBV28,TRBD2,TGTGCCAGCAGCTCTCTCGAGCGGGAGAACTCCTACGAGCAGTACTTC,CASSSLERENSYEQYF
TRBJ2-3,NA,TRBV9,TRBD1,TGTGCCAGCAGCGTGGGACAGGGGCTCACAGATACGCAGTATTTT,CASSVGQGLTDTQYF
TRBJ1-5,once,TRBV6-2/TRBV6-3,TRBD1,TGTGCCAGCAGTTACTCGACGGCCGGACAGGGAGTACAGCCCCAGCATTTT,CASSYSTAGQGVQPQHF
TRBJ2-7,NA,TRBV9,TRBD2,TGTGCCAGCAGCGTAGGTACTAGCGGGAGGGCCGGGGCGTCCAACGAGCAGTACTTC,CASSVGTSGRAGASNEQYF
TRBJ2-1,NA,TRBV18,NA,TGTGCCAGCTCACCTGCAGGGAGGAGGCTCAATGAGCAGTTCTTC,CASSPAGRRLNEQFF
TRBJ1-5,NA,TRBV19,NA,TGTGCCAGTAAAGGGGCAGGGTTAGGCAATCAGCCCCAGCATTTT,CASKGAGLGNQPQHF
TRBJ2-7,NA,TRBV11-1,TRBD1,TGTGCCAGCAGCCCTCCGGACAGGCTCCACGAGCAGTACTTC,CASSPPDRLHEQYF
TRBJ2-3,NA,TRBV28,TRBD2,TGTGCCAGCAGCTCACAACCGGGGGGGAGGGTTACTAATACGCAGTATTTT,CASSSQPGGRVTNTQYF
TRBJ1-3,NA,TRBV2,NA,TGTGCCAGCAGGGCAGGGAAAGCTCGCGGAAACACCATATATTTT,CASRAGKARGNTIYF
TRBJ2-1,NA,TRBV5-5,TRBD2,TGTGCCAGCAGCTTGGGAGTGACTAGCGGCCCAGACGCCTACAATGAGCAGTTCTTC,CASSLGVTSGPDAYNEQFF
TRBJ2-3,NA,TRBV7-9,TRBD2,TGTGCCAGCAGTTCGGGCCTAGCGGGAGGGGCAGATACGCAGTATTTT,CASSSGLAGGADTQYF
TRBJ2-6,NA,TRBV7-8,NA,TGTGCCAGCAGCTTAGCGAGGAACTCTGGGGCCAACGTCCTGACTTTC,CASSLARNSGANVLTF
TRBJ2-2,NA,TRBV7-9,TRBD2,TGTGCCAGCAGCTTAGCGGGAGGGCTCCCGTCCACCGGGGAGCTGTTTTTT,CASSLAGGLPSTGELFF